Presented here are 16 T cell receptor beta chains from one specimen sequenced in a study of blood T cell repertoires in COVID-19. The protocol was immunoSEQ multiplex PCR, while the TCRdb copy is restricted to in-frame clones and leaves out a portion. The sample records around 120,000 clones, around 88% being singletons. Sequencing was performed on PBMCs or T cells enriched from blood (not recorded which). Every receptor here comes from a woman in her fifties or sixties who had recovered from COVID-19.

The rearrangement uses TRBV7-9 and TRBJ1-1, with unresolved D. CDR3 length: 15 amino acids. CDR1 and CDR2 from the germline V gene are SEHNR and FQNEAQ (reference sequence). The V and J ends lost 4 bases and 2 bases respectively, with 14 bases between them. CDR3 nucleotides: TGTGCCAGCAGCTCTTCTGGCCCAATAAACACTGAAGCTTTCTTT. It is translated as CASSSSGPINTEAFF.

The chain couples TRBV6-8 to TRBJ2-1; tentative D call: TRBD2 (6 bases). Germline V lookup: CDR1 MNHGY, CDR2 SAAAGT. V was trimmed by 8 bases and J by 15 bases, leaving 20 bases between them. The CDR3 spans 12 residues. The CDR3 loop is CASLTRRGGPFF. CDR3 nucleotides: TGTGCCAGCCTGACTCGGCGGGGAGGTCCGTTCTTC.

The table lists this clone with a few counts. The genes are TRBV6-6 and TRBJ2-7; 10 positions match TRBD1. V lost 6 bases to trimming and J lost 0 bases; unmatched junction nucleotides: 2. The CDR3 covers 14 residues. Per the germline V gene, CDR1 is MNHNY and CDR2 is SVGAGI (reference sequence). In nucleotides, the CDR3 is TGTGCCAGCAGGGGACAGGGGAGCTCCTACGAGCAGTACTTC. Translation: CASRGQGSSYEQYF.

This chain links TRBV6-5 with TRBJ2-1, with TRBD2 matching over 9 bases. The J segment lost 6 bases and the V segment lost 11 bases, leaving 14 bases of the junction unmatched. Germline values: CDR1 MNHEY, CDR2 SVGAGI. There are 15 residues in the CDR3. The CDR3 here is CASRFPGRGGNEQFF. The CDR3 bases are TGTGCCTCTCGATTCCCAGGGCGGGGGGGCAATGAGCAGTTCTTC.

V usage is TRBV11-3 and J usage is TRBJ2-1; 7 positions match TRBD1. The germline gives CDR1 SGHNT, CDR2 YENEEA. V was clipped by 8 bases and J by 3 bases; unmatched bases: 10. The CDR3 is 15 amino acids. The CDR3 bases are TGTGCCAGCTCCCAGACAGGGAGCCTCTACAATGAGCAGTTCTTC. This codes for CASSQTGSLYNEQFF.

This clone was seen once. The V gene is TRBV24-1, the J gene TRBJ2-5; unclear D gene. CDR3 length equals 13 residues. The germline CDR1 and CDR2 sequences are KGHDR and SFDVKD. The ends were cut back, 0 bases at V and 7 bases at J, with 8 bases in the middle. The CDR3, as DNA: TGTGCCACCAGTGATTTGAGTTCGGGGACCCAGTACTTC. This sequence encodes CATSDLSSGTQYF.

The gene calls are TRBV10-3 and TRBJ1-6; the D is unclear. Trimming cost V 2 bases and J 8 bases, with 10 bases left between them. CDR3 length: 14 residues. CDR1 and CDR2 (germline): ENHRY, SYGVKD. CDR3 bases: TGTGCCATCAGTGAGCGCCGGGAAGATTCACCCCTCCACTTT. Translating gives CAISERREDSPLHF.

The rearrangement uses TRBV29-1 and TRBJ1-2, with D unclear. This CDR3 has 12 residues. Deletions cut 3 bases from V and 5 bases from J, with 10 bases between. Germline V gene data show CDR1 as SQVTM and CDR2 as ANQGSEA. CDR3 sequence reads: CSVEEAGYGYTF. The CDR3 DNA is TGCAGCGTTGAGGAGGCCGGGTATGGCTACACCTTC.

The chain couples TRBV5-1 to TRBJ2-3; 10 bases are a match to TRBD2. The length of the CDR3 is 17 residues. V lost 2 bases, J lost 2 bases, and 8 bases stayed unmatched. CDR1 and CDR2 (germline): SGHRS, YFSETQ. DNA of the CDR3: TGCGCCAGCAGCTTTTCCCCCGGACTAGCGGCCACAGATACGCAGTATTTT. Amino acids: CASSFSPGLAATDTQYF. Full variable domain (remainder filled in from reference TRBV5-1 and TRBJ2-3): KAGVTQTPRYLIKTRGQQVTLSCSPISGHRSVSWYQQTPGQGLQFLFEYFSETQRNKGNFPGRFSGRQFSNSRSEMNVSTLELGDSALYLCASSFSPGLAATDTQYFGPGTRLTVL.

This chain links TRBV15 with TRBJ1-1; D is perhaps TRBD1 (6 bases). Between the trimmed V and J ends, which lost 0 bases and 7 bases, there was a span of 15 bases. Germline V gene sequence: CDR1 LNHNV, CDR2 YYDKDF (reference sequence). The CDR3 extends over 15 amino acids. This chain's CDR3 is CATSRDRTQGREAFF. In DNA, the CDR3 is TGTGCCACCAGCAGAGATCGGACCCAGGGGCGTGAAGCTTTCTTT.

This sequence joins TRBV19 and TRBJ1-1, with D possibly TRBD1 on 5 matching bases. The CDR3 is 15 residues long. With 4 bases removed from V and 1 base from J, the gap between germline ends came to 13 bases. CDR1 and CDR2 (germline): LNHDA, SQIVND (reference sequence). The CDR3 nucleotides are TGTGCCAGTAGTAGTGGTGGGGCAGCGAACACTGAAGCTTTCTTT. Encoded protein: CASSSGGAANTEAFF. Full variable domain (remainder filled in from reference TRBV19 and TRBJ1-1): DGGITQSPKYLFRKEGQNVTLSCEQNLNHDAMYWYRQDPGQGLRLIYYSQIVNDFQKGDIAEGYSVSREKKESFPLTVTSAQKNPTAFYLCASSSGGAANTEAFFGQGTRLTVV.

V gene TRBV5-1 combines with J gene TRBJ1-1; the D gene is possibly TRBD1 (6 bases). Germline V lookup: CDR1 SGHRS, CDR2 YFSETQ. The CDR3 contains 13 residues. V was trimmed by 5 bases and J by 4 bases, leaving 12 bases between them. The DNA of the CDR3 is TGCGCCAGCAGGCGGGGGGCGGGCACTGAAGCTTTCTTT. Protein sequence: CASRRGAGTEAFF.

The chain carries TRBV7-2 and TRBJ1-4, with TRBD1 identical over 10 bases. The CDR3 is made up of 16 amino acids. The germline gives CDR1 SGHTA, CDR2 FQGNSA. Losses at the gene ends were 0 bases for V and 3 bases for J; bases not matched to a gene: 1. The CDR3 sequence: CASSLAGQGANEKLFF. CDR3 in DNA: TGTGCCAGCAGCTTAGCCGGACAGGGGGCTAATGAAAAACTGTTTTTT.

The rearrangement uses TRBV6-5 and TRBJ2-1; 11 bases line up with TRBD2. The CDR3 is 15 amino acids. V lost 4 bases, J lost 8 bases, and 7 bases stayed unmatched. CDR1 and CDR2 from the germline V gene are MNHEY and SVGAGI. CDR3 sequence: CASSLAGGQFDEQFF. The CDR3 nucleotides are TGTGCCAGCAGTTTAGCGGGGGGGCAATTTGATGAGCAGTTCTTC.

V and J are TRBV30 and TRBJ2-2, with D unresolved. Trimming removed 2 bases from V and 2 bases from J, with 6 bases in between. From germline, CDR1 is GTSNPN and CDR2 SVGIG (reference sequence). There are 13 residues in the CDR3. In DNA, the CDR3 is TGTGCCTGGAGTCGGTCTAACACCGGGGAGCTGTTTTTT. This sequence encodes CAWSRSNTGELFF.

This clone was recorded once. This CDR3 reads CASGFATVSGWETQYF. CDR3 DNA sequence: TGTGCTAGTGGTTTCGCCACCGTCTCAGGGTGGGAGACCCAGTACTTC. This sequence joins TRBV12-5 and TRBJ2-5; maybe TRBD1 (5 bases). The CDR3 totals 16 residues. The V gene lost 3 bases and the J gene lost 5 bases, with 19 bases spanning the gap. The germline CDR1 and CDR2 sequences are LGHNT and FRNRAP.